This TCR beta chain was profiled in a study of shared clonotypes between healthy human individuals. Study context: The donor pool was made up of two women and three men aged 18 to 49.

Study-level points and caveats: Owing to a small donor count, the genetic and exposure-history diversity represented was limited.

Researchers divided each subset's genomic DNA evenly across several immunoSEQ plates. The repertoire was sequenced with immunoSEQ multiplex PCR; TCRdb's copy has only in-frame clones and lacks some. In the table there are 450,000 to 500,000 clones, 70% to 80% of which are singletons. With respect to this clone: Its specificity is not known.

Germline assignment: CDR1 MNHNS and CDR2 SASEGT. The CDR3 consists of 17 residues. V shed 1 base, J shed 4 bases, and the junction held 11 bases outside the gene matches. This sequence originates from a woman aged 40 to 55 in good health. Some clones in this sample may be carry-over from other donors' samples. The chain is built from TRBV6-1 and TRBJ2-3; 7 nucleotides line up with TRBD2. Sequenced: PBMCs. The CDR3: CASSEGGGPPRADTQYF. The CDR3 nucleotides read TGTGCCAGCAGTGAAGGGGGAGGGCCCCCTAGGGCAGATACGCAGTATTTT.